The 12 T cell receptor beta chains in this list originate from one sample, sequenced in a study of shared clonotypes between healthy human individuals. Assay: immunoSEQ multiplex PCR; the TCRdb copy retains only in-frame clones and omits some. The table has roughly 2 million clones, roughly 95% seen once. Sequenced material: naive CD4+ T cells sorted from blood. Subset specified: CD45RA+ positively selected. The receptors derive from a man in his late teens or twenties in good health.

The V and J genes are TRBV14 and TRBJ1-2; tentatively, D is TRBD1 (5 bases). The V gene's germline CDR1 is SGHDN and CDR2 FVKESK. V lost 2 bases to trimming and J lost 8 bases, with 15 bases between them. The CDR3 contains 14 residues. In DNA, the CDR3 is TGTGCCAGCAGCCAAAACAGGTGGTCGCGGGGCTACACCTTC. Translation: CASSQNRWSRGYTF.

The chain carries TRBV5-4 and TRBJ1-2, with TRBD1 identical over 7 bases. The J segment lost 3 bases and the V segment lost 3 bases, leaving 8 bases of the junction unmatched. The CDR3 contains 15 residues. Looked up from germline, CDR1 is SGHNT and CDR2 is YYREEE (reference sequence). Here the CDR3 reads CASSSSLGGDYGYTF. The CDR3 coding sequence is TGTGCCAGCAGCTCATCCTTAGGGGGCGACTATGGCTACACCTTC.

A single count supports this clone. The chain carries TRBV5-4 and TRBJ2-7; 12 nucleotides agree with TRBD1. CDR3 length: 15 residues. The V gene end was trimmed by 3 bases and the J gene end by 6 bases; junction bases not matched to a gene: 7. CDR1 is SGHNT, CDR2 YYREEE, per germline (reference sequence). Written as DNA, the CDR3 is TGTGCCAGCAGCTGGACGGGACAGGGGGCGTCCGAGCAGTACTTC. It is translated as CASSWTGQGASEQYF.

This chain links TRBV2 with TRBJ2-5, with 9 bases that match TRBD2. In germline, CDR1 is SNHLY, CDR2 FYNNEI. The CDR3 consists of 15 residues. With V trimmed by 2 bases and J by 4 bases, 5 bases remained unmatched. As DNA, the CDR3 is TGTGCCAGCAGTGAAAGTCGAGCGGGAGGAGAGACCCAGTACTTC. Translating it yields CASSESRAGGETQYF.

As for this clone: Other DNA variants within this sample encode the same CDR3. V is TRBV5-1 and J is TRBJ1-5; D call uncertain. This CDR3 comprises 14 residues. Per the germline V gene, CDR1 is SGHRS and CDR2 is YFSETQ. The germline V and J ends were trimmed by 0 bases and 3 bases, with 7 bases remaining between them. The CDR3 sequence is CASSLEGLNQPQHF. The CDR3 DNA reads TGCGCCAGCAGCTTGGAGGGTCTCAATCAGCCCCAGCATTTT.

This clone was seen repeatedly, ten times or more. This chain joins TRBV28 and TRBJ2-2; D is unresolved. Germline V CDR1 and CDR2: MDHEN, SYDVKM. Trimming removed 1 base from V and 7 bases from J, with 7 bases in between. The CDR3 spans 13 residues. This chain's CDR3 is CASSLYNGGELFF. CDR3 nucleotides: TGTGCCAGCAGTTTATACAACGGCGGGGAGCTGTTTTTT.

This chain joins TRBV9 and TRBJ2-6; 12 bases are shared with TRBD2. The CDR3 is 20 residues long. The V and J ends lost 0 bases and 0 bases, in that order; junction bases with no gene match: 7. The germline gives CDR1 SGDLS, CDR2 YYNGEE. The CDR3 sequence: CASSVAGLAGLFSGANVLTF. CDR3 coding DNA: TGTGCCAGCAGCGTAGCAGGACTAGCGGGATTATTCTCTGGGGCCAACGTCCTGACTTTC. Drawing the rest from reference TRBV9 and TRBJ2-6, the complete variable domain is DSGVTQTPKHLITATGQRVTLRCSPRSGDLSVYWYQQSLDQGLQFLIQYYNGEERAKGNILERFSAQQFPDLHSELNLSSLELGDSALYFCASSVAGLAGLFSGANVLTFGAGSRLTVL.

The chain joins TRBV29-1 to TRBJ1-1; TRBD1 agrees at 7 bases. V was clipped by 4 bases and J by 1 base; unmatched bases: 3. CDR1 and CDR2 from the germline V gene are SQVTM and ANQGSEA. The CDR3 runs to 13 residues. CDR3 residues: CSVVRDRNTEAFF. In DNA form, the CDR3 reads TGCAGCGTTGTTAGGGACAGGAACACTGAAGCTTTCTTT.

The chain recombines TRBV19 with TRBJ1-2, with D perhaps TRBD1 (6 bases). The germline V gene has CDR1 LNHDA and CDR2 SQIVND (reference sequence). V was cut by 2 bases and J by 0 bases, with 10 bases left in between. This CDR3 contains 15 residues. In DNA, the CDR3 is TGTGCCAGTAGTATACAGGGGAAAACTAACTATGGCTACACCTTC. Its protein is CASSIQGKTNYGYTF. Full variable domain (missing parts from reference TRBV19 and TRBJ1-2): DGGITQSPKYLFRKEGQNVTLSCEQNLNHDAMYWYRQDPGQGLRLIYYSQIVNDFQKGDIAEGYSVSREKKESFPLTVTSAQKNPTAFYLCASSIQGKTNYGYTFGSGTRLTVV.

The chain combines TRBV2 with TRBJ2-7, with 9 positions matching TRBD1. The trim removed 2 bases at V and 1 base at J, leaving 3 bases unmatched. Germline CDR1 and CDR2: SNHLY and FYNNEI. The CDR3 sequence is 15 residues long. CDR3 sequence: CASSERQGESYEQYF. The CDR3 nucleotides read TGTGCCAGCAGTGAAAGACAGGGGGAATCCTACGAGCAGTACTTC.

This chain connects TRBV5-6 to TRBJ1-4; unclear D gene. The germline V and J ends were trimmed by 6 bases and 0 bases, with 21 bases remaining between them. Germline CDR1 SGHDT, CDR2 YYEEEE. The CDR3 is made up of 18 amino acids. CDR3 loop: CASTAGTDGFATNEKLFF. The DNA for the CDR3 is TGTGCCAGCACCGCGGGCACGGACGGTTTTGCAACTAATGAAAAACTGTTTTTT.

The gene calls are TRBV10-3 and TRBJ2-7, with D tentatively TRBD2 (6 bases). CDR1 ENHRY and CDR2 SYGVKD come from the germline V gene. V lost 1 base to trimming and J lost 5 bases, with 12 bases between them. The CDR3 length is 14 residues. CDR3 bases: TGTGCCATCAGTGAGTTCAGGGAGGCAGACGAGCAGTACTTC. Protein product: CAISEFREADEQYF.